The 9 T cell receptor beta chains reported below all come from one sample, sequenced in a study of cytomegalovirus exposure and HLA in healthy donors. PCR used 60 Vbeta primers and 13 Jbeta primers. Assay used: immunoSEQ multiplex PCR; TCRdb lists only in-frame clones, some missing. The table lists roughly 100,000 clones, about 75% of them singletons. The source material was PBMCs. The source is a man in his fifties or sixties in good health and CMV-seropositive.

The chain links TRBV28 to TRBJ2-5; TRBD2 is a possible D gene (7 bases). The end of the DNA is better explained by TRBJ2-7, so the J call may be wrong. Per germline, CDR1 MDHEN and CDR2 SYDVKM. The CDR3 length is 14 residues. The CDR3 spells CASSFLTAGAEQYF. The CDR3 DNA follows: TGTGCCAGCAGTTTTTTGACGGCGGGGGCCGAGCAGTACTTC.

In its sample, this clone was seen a few times. The genes are TRBV6-6 and TRBJ1-1; 9 bases align to TRBD1. V trimming: 3 bases; J trimming: 5 bases; junction bases outside the gene matches: 4. CDR1 is MNHNY and CDR2 is SVGAGI in the germline V gene (reference sequence). The CDR3 is 14 residues long. This CDR3 reads CASSYGQGRTEAFF. The CDR3 nucleotides are TGTGCCAGCAGTTATGGACAGGGGAGAACTGAAGCTTTCTTT.

The rearrangement links TRBV12-5 to TRBJ1-1; possibly TRBD1 for D (6 bases). Trimming took off 8 bases at V and 6 bases at J, with 25 bases between the two ends. This CDR3 contains 16 residues. In germline, CDR1 is LGHNT, CDR2 FRNRAP. The CDR3 DNA reads as TGTGCTAGTATGTGGGGGCCGTCACCCGGCTGGGCTGAAGCTTTCTTT. Its translation: CASMWGPSPGWAEAFF.

The chain employs TRBV5-4 and TRBJ2-5, with a tentative D call TRBD1 (6 bases). Germline lookup yields CDR1 SGHNT and CDR2 YYREEE (reference sequence). V was pared by 0 bases and J by 4 bases, with 7 bases between. There are 13 residues in the CDR3. CDR3 in amino acids: CASSLGGPETQYF. CDR3 sequence (DNA): TGTGCCAGCAGCTTGGGGGGGCCAGAGACCCAGTACTTC.

V gene TRBV5-1 combines with J gene TRBJ2-3; 9 bases are a match to TRBD2. J gave up 0 bases and V 0 bases, and 5 bases lay outside the gene matches. This CDR3 is built from 17 residues. Germline assignment: CDR1 SGHRS and CDR2 YFSETQ. The CDR3 bases are TGCGCCAGCAGCTTGGCGGGCGGGGGGGCAAGCACAGATACGCAGTATTTT. Encoded protein: CASSLAGGGASTDTQYF. The whole variable domain, filled in from reference TRBV5-1 and TRBJ2-3, reads KAGVTQTPRYLIKTRGQQVTLSCSPISGHRSVSWYQQTPGQGLQFLFEYFSETQRNKGNFPGRFSGRQFSNSRSEMNVSTLELGDSALYLCASSLAGGGASTDTQYFGPGTRLTVL.

The chain carries TRBV30 and TRBJ1-1, with D uncertain. The CDR3 extends over 11 amino acids. V lost 8 bases and J lost 4, with 11 bases in between. Germline values: CDR1 GTSNPN, CDR2 SVGIG (reference sequence). In DNA, the CDR3 is TGTGCCGGCGATCGGGGCACTGAAGCTTTCTTT. It translates to CAGDRGTEAFF.

The J gene is TRBJ1-6, the V gene TRBV21-1; no DNA check was done on the table's D call, TRBD1. TRBV21-1 is tagged as a pseudogene. This CDR3 has 17 amino acids. The CDR3 bases are TGTGCCAGCAGCCCCCGGGACAGCCTCTCCTATAATTCACCCCTCCACTTT. This encodes CASSPRDSLSYNSPLHF.

This clone was seen a few times. V usage is TRBV6-5 and J usage is TRBJ2-7; TRBD1 might be the D (6 bases). This CDR3 is 13 amino acids long. Germline V gene sequence: CDR1 MNHEY, CDR2 SVGAGI. With 2 bases removed from V and 2 bases from J, the gap between germline ends came to 7 bases. This chain's CDR3 is CASSYRDTYEQYF. The CDR3 DNA reads TGTGCCAGCAGTTACCGGGACACCTACGAGCAGTACTTC.

This sequence joins TRBV5-5 and TRBJ1-1; D perhaps matches TRBD1 (6 bases). The CDR3 has 15 amino acids. Germline V gene lookup returns CDR1 SGHKS and CDR2 YYEKEE (reference sequence). Trimming cost V 4 bases and J 8 bases, with 21 bases left between them. The CDR3: CASSRGDNGKKEAFF. The CDR3 DNA reads as TGTGCCAGCAGCCGTGGGGACAATGGAAAGAAAGAAGCTTTCTTT. Full variable domain (remainder filled in from reference TRBV5-5 and TRBJ1-1): DAGVTQSPTHLIKTRGQQVTLRCSPISGHKSVSWYQQVLGQGPQFIFQYYEKEERGRGNFPDRFSARQFPNYSSELNVNALLLGDSALYLCASSRGDNGKKEAFFGQGTRLTVV.